Each of the 21 T cell receptor beta chains below was sequenced from the same sample in a study of blood T cell repertoires in COVID-19. Sequencing used immunoSEQ multiplex PCR; TCRdb keeps in-frame clones, though not all of them. Of 220,000 or so clones detected, approximately 84% appear once; the ten largest clones hold approximately 1.9%. Sequenced input: peripheral blood. These receptors all stem from an elderly woman with acute or convalescent COVID-19.

This chain links TRBV7-9 with TRBJ2-5; 12 bases map to TRBD2. The junction had 7 bases not matched to a gene; V was cut back by 3 bases and J by 5 bases. The CDR3 has 16 residues. Germline V gene lookup returns CDR1 SEHNR and CDR2 FQNEAQ (reference sequence). The CDR3 DNA sequence: TGTGCCAGCAGCTTTCTAGCGGGAGGGCCGTGGGAGACCCAGTACTTC. It encodes CASSFLAGGPWETQYF.

The chain joins TRBV6-5 to TRBJ2-7, with 12 nucleotides matching TRBD2. Germline CDR1 MNHEY, CDR2 SVGAGI. CDR3 length equals 15 residues. V gave up 6 bases and J gave up 2 bases; unmatched junction bases: 5. CDR3 bases: TGTGCCAGCAGAACGACTAGCGGGGGTACCTACGAGCAGTACTTC. Protein product: CASRTTSGGTYEQYF.

The CDR3 spells CASSQASTEDTEAFF. CDR3 bases: TGTGCCAGCTCACAGGCCAGTACGGAGGACACTGAAGCTTTCTTT. This chain links TRBV18 with TRBJ1-1; D is uncertain. V shed 4 bases and J shed 3 bases, with 15 bases lying between them. Germline loops: CDR1 KGHSH, CDR2 LQKENI. CDR3 size: 15 residues.

The chain links TRBV4-2 to TRBJ1-2; 8 positions agree with TRBD1. The CDR3 is 13 amino acids. V trimming: 4 bases; J trimming: 8 bases; junction bases outside the gene matches: 6. Germline loops: CDR1 LGHNA, CDR2 YNFKEQ. This chain's CDR3 is CASSRLGQGGYTF. Written as DNA, the CDR3 is TGTGCCAGCAGCCGCCTAGGACAGGGCGGCTACACCTTC.

This chain connects TRBV5-1 to TRBJ1-5; D remains ambiguous. The CDR3 has 13 amino acids. Germline lookup yields CDR1 SGHRS and CDR2 YFSETQ. V was pared by 0 bases and J by 4 bases, with 5 bases between. The CDR3 sequence is CASSLGQNQPQHF. The CDR3 coding sequence is TGCGCCAGCAGCTTGGGGCAGAATCAGCCCCAGCATTTT.

V and J are TRBV5-4 and TRBJ2-1; TRBD2 matches at 7 bases. Germline CDR1 and CDR2: SGHNT and YYREEE (reference sequence). V was clipped by 6 bases and J by 4 bases; unmatched bases: 10. The CDR3 is made up of 15 amino acids. CDR3 in DNA: TGTGCCAGCACTTGGGGATCCGGGGGGTACAATGAGCAGTTCTTC. This encodes CASTWGSGGYNEQFF.

The V gene is TRBV7-2, the J gene TRBJ1-1; 12 bases agree with TRBD1. There are 16 residues in the CDR3. CDR1 SGHTA and CDR2 FQGNSA come from the germline V gene. V was pared by 3 bases and J by 6 bases, with 8 bases of the junction left unmatched. In nucleotides, the CDR3 is TGTGCCAGCAGCTTCACTTCCGGGACAGGGGGCTCTGAAGCTTTCTTT. Translation: CASSFTSGTGGSEAFF.

The chain links TRBV7-8 to TRBJ1-2; 8 bases line up with TRBD1. This CDR3 is 13 amino acids long. The junction had 6 bases not matched to a gene; V was cut back by 5 bases and J by 7 bases. From germline, CDR1 is SGHVS and CDR2 FQNEAQ. The CDR3 nucleotides read TGTGCCAGCAGCGTACAGGGGGGAGGTGGCTACACCTTC. Protein product: CASSVQGGGGYTF.

The chain employs TRBV29-1 and TRBJ2-2; the D is unclear. Trimming removed 7 bases at V and 0 bases at J, with 15 bases between. Germline lookup yields CDR1 SQVTM and CDR2 ANQGSEA. This CDR3 contains 15 residues. CDR3 bases: TGCAGCGCCCAAGACATCCCAACGAACACCGGGGAGCTGTTTTTT. The encoded protein is CSAQDIPTNTGELFF.

The V and J genes are TRBV19 and TRBJ1-5; D gene unclear. Trimming took 8 bases from V and 0 from J, leaving 17 bases between them. CDR1 and CDR2 from the germline V gene are LNHDA and SQIVND (reference sequence). There are 16 residues in the CDR3. Here the CDR3 reads CASDSWRPNSNQPQHF. The CDR3 nucleotides are TGTGCCAGTGACTCCTGGCGACCCAATAGCAATCAGCCCCAGCATTTT. The complete variable domain, with remaining parts taken from reference TRBV19 and TRBJ1-5, reads DGGITQSPKYLFRKEGQNVTLSCEQNLNHDAMYWYRQDPGQGLRLIYYSQIVNDFQKGDIAEGYSVSREKKESFPLTVTSAQKNPTAFYLCASDSWRPNSNQPQHFGDGTRLSIL.

This clone was detected only once. The rearrangement joins TRBV4-2 to TRBJ1-4; TRBD1 is a possible D gene (6 bases). The CDR3 totals 13 residues. Trimming stripped 5 bases from V and 7 bases from J, with 11 bases between. Germline values: CDR1 LGHNA, CDR2 YNFKEQ. CDR3 loop: CASSKQGFEKLFF. CDR3 nucleotides: TGTGCCAGCAGCAAACAGGGTTTTGAAAAACTGTTTTTT.

The V gene is TRBV5-1, the J gene TRBJ1-2; the match to TRBD1 covers 9 bases. V gave up 0 bases and J gave up 7 bases; unmatched junction bases: 4. The length of the CDR3 is 14 residues. Per germline, CDR1 SGHRS and CDR2 YFSETQ. Here the CDR3 DNA reads TGCGCCAGCAGCTTGGATGGACAGGGGTCTGGCTACACCTTC. Translated: CASSLDGQGSGYTF.

The rearrangement uses TRBV27 and TRBJ2-2; D is unclear. The germline CDR1 and CDR2 sequences are MNHEY and SMNVEV (reference sequence). The CDR3 runs to 15 residues. V was shortened by 6 bases and J by 1 base, with 12 bases between the two germline ends. Written as DNA, the CDR3 is TGTGCCAGCAGGCCGTCCAACAAGAACACCGGGGAGCTGTTTTTT. Translation gives CASRPSNKNTGELFF.

The J gene is TRBJ2-3, the V gene TRBV5-1; D uncertain. V was clipped by 5 bases and J by 0 bases, with 7 bases between them. This CDR3 has 13 amino acids. Per the germline V gene, CDR1 is SGHRS and CDR2 is YFSETQ. The CDR3 nucleotides are TGCGCCAGCAGGGAGACCAGCACAGATACGCAGTATTTT. Protein: CASRETSTDTQYF.

V and J are TRBV6-5 and TRBJ1-1, with 9 bases lining up with TRBD1. CDR3 size: 12 residues. Germline V gene lookup returns CDR1 MNHEY and CDR2 SVGAGI. V lost 11 bases, J lost 4 bases, and 5 bases stayed unmatched. The CDR3 DNA sequence: TGTGCCGGCGGACAGGGGACCACTGAAGCTTTCTTT. It translates to CAGGQGTTEAFF.

The chain uses TRBV7-2 and TRBJ2-7; D gene ambiguous. The germline V and J ends were trimmed by 2 bases and 3 bases, with 11 bases remaining between them. This CDR3 comprises 14 residues. CDR1 and CDR2 from the germline V gene are SGHTA and FQGNSA. CDR3 residues: CASSLSPGNYEQYF. As DNA, the CDR3 is TGTGCCAGCAGCTTATCGCCAGGAAACTACGAGCAGTACTTC.

The DNA of the CDR3 is TGTGCCAGCAGTTCCCCAGGGAACAGTTATGGCTACACCTTC. This gives the protein CASSSPGNSYGYTF. V and J are TRBV28 and TRBJ1-2; D is possibly TRBD1 (5 bases). The V end lost 4 bases, the J end lost 5 bases, and 14 bases lay between the germline ends. CDR3 length: 14 amino acids. Germline CDR1 is MDHEN and CDR2 is SYDVKM.

The chain has TRBV6-5 and TRBJ1-3; D is possibly TRBD1 (5 bases). With 6 bases removed from V and 0 bases from J, the gap between germline ends came to 9 bases. There are 14 residues in the CDR3. Germline-derived CDR1 and CDR2 are MNHEY and SVGAGI. The DNA for the CDR3 is TGTGCCAGCAGACTCGACAGCTCTGGAAACACCATATATTTT. Protein sequence: CASRLDSSGNTIYF.

The V call is TRBV7-2, the J call TRBJ2-5, with D possibly TRBD2 on 6 matching bases. This CDR3 region has 12 residues. V was cut by 1 base and J by 7 bases, with 7 bases left in between. Germline V CDR1 and CDR2: SGHTA, FQGNSA. CDR3 DNA sequence: TGTGCCAGCAGCTTAGACGGGAGGACCCAGTACTTC. As protein: CASSLDGRTQYF.

This clone has more than one count but fewer than ten. The chain recombines TRBV5-4 with TRBJ2-2; 8 bases are a match to TRBD2. Germline CDR1 SGHNT, CDR2 YYREEE (reference sequence). V lost 1 base and J lost 6; bases outside the gene matches: 5. The CDR3 runs to 15 residues. The CDR3 DNA follows: TGTGCCAGCAGCTTGAACCCACTAGCGGCCGGGGAGCTGTTTTTT. Translation gives CASSLNPLAAGELFF.

The chain links TRBV5-1 to TRBJ2-5; D is possibly TRBD2 (6 bases). Trimming took off 4 bases at V and 2 bases at J, with 15 bases between the two ends. This CDR3 comprises 15 residues. The germline CDR1 and CDR2 sequences are SGHRS and YFSETQ. Here the CDR3 reads CASSRTGVQQETQYF. CDR3 nucleotides: TGCGCCAGCAGCCGAACGGGGGTTCAACAAGAGACCCAGTACTTC.